These 31 T cell receptor beta chains were all obtained from the same sample, sequenced in a study of blood T cell repertoires in COVID-19. Sequencing used immunoSEQ multiplex PCR; TCRdb keeps in-frame clones, though not all of them. The table shows roughly 130,000 clones, with approximately 84% occurring only once. The sequencing sample was made of peripheral blood. The receptors were sampled from a woman aged 25 to 39 who had recovered from COVID-19.

A few counts support this clone. This chain links TRBV6-1 with TRBJ1-2; 8 bases match TRBD1. Germline V gene sequence: CDR1 MNHNS, CDR2 SASEGT. V was pared by 4 bases and J by 4 bases, with 11 bases of the junction left unmatched. The CDR3 length is 16 residues. This CDR3 reads CASSVSPGQVLYGYTF. The CDR3 region has the DNA TGTGCCAGCAGTGTATCACCGGGACAGGTCCTCTATGGCTACACCTTC.

V is TRBV9 and J is TRBJ2-2; D possibly corresponds to TRBD2 (5 bases). The V and J ends lost 1 base and 4 bases respectively, with 8 bases between them. The CDR3 runs 14 residues. Germline values: CDR1 SGDLS, CDR2 YYNGEE. The CDR3 coding sequence is TGTGCCAGCAGCGTATCGGGGTTCACCGGGGAGCTGTTTTTT. Residues: CASSVSGFTGELFF.

This chain links TRBV18 with TRBJ1-2, with 8 bases that match TRBD1. Trimming took 4 bases from V and 3 from J; bases not matched to a gene: 4. Germline V gene data show CDR1 as KGHSH and CDR2 as LQKENI. The CDR3 is made up of 14 amino acids. For the CDR3, the DNA is TGTGCCAGCTCACTGCGGGACAGGTACTATGGCTACACCTTC. Its translation: CASSLRDRYYGYTF.

V is TRBV5-6 and J is TRBJ2-5, with 10 bases lining up with TRBD1. This CDR3 has 17 residues. The V segment lost 3 bases and the J segment 5 bases; nucleotides outside the gene matches: 13. The V gene's germline CDR1 is SGHDT and CDR2 YYEEEE. In DNA, the CDR3 is TGTGCCAGCAGCTCTCGACAGGGGGCGAATCTGTGGGAGACCCAGTACTTC. Its protein is CASSSRQGANLWETQYF.

The genes are TRBV27 and TRBJ2-5; the D gene is possibly TRBD1 (6 bases). The germline V and J ends were trimmed by 3 bases and 4 bases, with 12 bases remaining between them. CDR1 is MNHEY and CDR2 is SMNVEV in the germline V gene (reference sequence). The CDR3 consists of 14 residues. CDR3 region: CASSFHLDRETQYF. DNA for the CDR3: TGTGCCAGCAGTTTCCACCTGGACAGAGAGACCCAGTACTTC.

The chain employs TRBV10-1 and TRBJ1-1; no clear D. The germline CDR1 and CDR2 sequences are WNHNN and SYGVQD (reference sequence). This CDR3 is 13 amino acids long. The germline V and J ends were trimmed by 6 bases and 1 base, with 9 bases remaining between them. The chain's CDR3 is CASSSTRNTEAFF. The CDR3 region has the DNA TGCGCCAGCAGCTCGACACGGAACACTGAAGCTTTCTTT.

The chain uses TRBV13 and TRBJ1-1; D remains unclear. This CDR3 is 13 amino acids long. Looked up from germline, CDR1 is PRHDT and CDR2 is FYEKMQ (reference sequence). V gave up 0 bases and J gave up 2 bases, with 4 bases separating them. This chain's CDR3 is CASSLGANTEAFF. For the CDR3, the DNA is TGTGCCAGCAGCTTAGGGGCTAACACTGAAGCTTTCTTT. Looking up the rest from reference TRBV13 and TRBJ1-1 gives the full variable domain: AAGVIQSPRHLIKEKRETATLKCYPIPRHDTVYWYQQGPGQDPQFLISFYEKMQSDKGSIPDRFSAQQFSDYHSELNMSSLELGDSALYFCASSLGANTEAFFGQGTRLTVV.

The chain employs TRBV19 and TRBJ1-5, with 7 bases identical to TRBD1. Germline V gene sequence: CDR1 LNHDA, CDR2 SQIVND (reference sequence). V dropped 4 bases and J dropped 5; count of bases not matched to a gene: 11. The CDR3 has 16 residues. This chain's CDR3 is CASSTRRQGPYQPQHF. CDR3 DNA sequence: TGTGCCAGTAGTACCCGAAGACAGGGTCCTTATCAGCCCCAGCATTTT.

The rearrangement joins TRBV7-3 to TRBJ2-1, with D tentatively TRBD1 (5 bases). Between the trimmed V and J ends, which lost 2 bases and 6 bases, there was a span of 14 bases. Germline V gene sequence: CDR1 SGHTA, CDR2 FQGTGA. CDR3 size: 15 residues. The CDR3 DNA sequence: TGTGCCAGCAGCTTATCCCCATTACAGGTCAATGAGCAGTTCTTC. This codes for CASSLSPLQVNEQFF.

The chain links TRBV7-9 to TRBJ2-1, with D possibly being TRBD2 (6 bases). V lost 4 bases to trimming and J lost 7 bases, with 17 bases between them. CDR3 length: 15 residues. Germline CDR1 reads SEHNR; CDR2 reads FQNEAQ (reference sequence). The CDR3 DNA sequence: TGTGCCAGCAGCTCGGCGCGGGATGCCGGGAATGAGCAGTTCTTC. Its translation: CASSSARDAGNEQFF.

The V call is TRBV11-2, the J call TRBJ1-1; 7 nucleotides line up with TRBD1. Germline V lookup: CDR1 SGHAT, CDR2 FQNNGV. After removal of 2 bases from V and 5 bases from J, the junction contained 5 bases not matched to a gene. This CDR3 is 14 amino acids long. The CDR3 loop is CASSLTTGVTEAFF. The CDR3 DNA reads TGTGCCAGCAGCTTAACCACAGGGGTAACTGAAGCTTTCTTT.

The chain links TRBV7-8 to TRBJ2-3; D is undetermined. V was trimmed by 1 base and J by 0 bases, leaving 5 bases between them. CDR1 and CDR2 from the germline V gene are SGHVS and FQNEAQ. The CDR3 loop spans 14 amino acids. Here the CDR3 reads CASSLDGSTDTQYF. CDR3 coding DNA: TGTGCCAGCAGCTTAGACGGGAGCACAGATACGCAGTATTTT.

The chain links TRBV13 to TRBJ2-7; tentative D call: TRBD1 (5 bases). V was clipped by 4 bases and J by 4 bases, with 20 bases between them. This CDR3 has 16 residues. The V gene's germline CDR1 is PRHDT and CDR2 FYEKMQ (reference sequence). The CDR3 bases are TGTGCCAGCAGCTACGGATTGCGACAGACCTCTTACGAGCAGTACTTC. Translated: CASSYGLRQTSYEQYF.

V gene TRBV5-6 combines with J gene TRBJ2-2; 10 bases are shared with TRBD2. Per germline, CDR1 SGHDT and CDR2 YYEEEE. The V and J ends lost 1 base and 5 bases, in that order; junction bases with no gene match: 2. The length of the CDR3 is 15 residues. The CDR3 bases are TGTGCCAGCAGCTTGAATAGCGGGAGGACCGGGGAGCTGTTTTTT. It is translated as CASSLNSGRTGELFF.

The chain employs TRBV7-9 and TRBJ2-5, with 10 bases identical to TRBD1. V dropped 1 base and J dropped 1; count of bases not matched to a gene: 9. This CDR3 comprises 18 residues. CDR1 is SEHNR and CDR2 is FQNEAQ in the germline V gene (reference sequence). CDR3 bases: TGTGCCAGCAGCTTAGGATCCACCGGGACAGGGGCCCAAGAGACCCAGTACTTC. Translated, it gives CASSLGSTGTGAQETQYF.

The chain is built from TRBV3-1 (or the pseudogene TRBV3-2) and TRBJ2-7; TRBD2 aligns across 7 bases. Unmatched junction bases numbered 10, after V lost 2 bases and J lost 3 bases. CDR1 LGHDT and CDR2 YNNKEL come from the germline V gene (reference sequence). The CDR3 has 16 residues. The CDR3 here is CASSQQTSSPHYEQYF. The DNA for the CDR3 is TGTGCCAGCAGCCAACAGACTAGCTCACCCCACTACGAGCAGTACTTC.

The chain recombines TRBV9 with TRBJ2-7; 7 nucleotides line up with TRBD2. Looked up from germline, CDR1 is SGDLS and CDR2 is YYNGEE. The J segment lost 0 bases and the V segment lost 0 bases, leaving 3 bases of the junction unmatched. The CDR3 has 15 amino acids. In DNA, the CDR3 is TGTGCCAGCAGCGTAGCCCCTAGCGGCTCCTACGAGCAGTACTTC. The encoded protein is CASSVAPSGSYEQYF. Using reference TRBV9 and TRBJ2-7 for the parts outside the CDR3, the full variable domain is DSGVTQTPKHLITATGQRVTLRCSPRSGDLSVYWYQQSLDQGLQFLIQYYNGEERAKGNILERFSAQQFPDLHSELNLSSLELGDSALYFCASSVAPSGSYEQYFGPGTRLTVT.

The V gene is TRBV29-1, the J gene TRBJ2-1, with 14 bases identical to TRBD2. Germline assignment: CDR1 SQVTM and CDR2 ANQGSEA. V lost 8 bases to trimming and J lost 8 bases; unmatched junction nucleotides: 20. This CDR3 comprises 18 residues. The CDR3 nucleotides are TGCAGCCGGACGGAGGGACTAGCGGGAGAGGTAATCGTCCATGAGCAGTTCTTC. Its protein product is CSRTEGLAGEVIVHEQFF.

The chain employs TRBV7-9 and TRBJ2-5, with a possible D match to TRBD2 (7 bases). The CDR3 extends over 14 amino acids. Germline V gives CDR1 SEHNR, CDR2 FQNEAQ (reference sequence). V lost 5 bases and J 1 base, leaving 11 bases between the germline ends. CDR3 loop: CASSGGALQETQYF. The DNA for the CDR3 is TGTGCCAGCAGCGGGGGGGCACTCCAAGAGACCCAGTACTTC.

V and J are TRBV4-1 and TRBJ1-4; possible D gene TRBD1, 6 bases. V lost 3 bases to trimming and J lost 8 bases, with 10 bases between them. CDR3 size: 13 residues. CDR1 is MGHRA and CDR2 is YSYEKL in the germline V gene. The CDR3 region has the DNA TGCGCCAGCAGCCATCTACAGGGAGAAAAACTGTTTTTT. Translating gives CASSHLQGEKLFF.

The rearrangement uses TRBV9 and TRBJ2-1, with D possibly matching TRBD2 (5 bases). There are 15 residues in the CDR3. Germline V gene lookup returns CDR1 SGDLS and CDR2 YYNGEE. The germline V and J ends were trimmed by 0 bases and 6 bases, with 13 bases remaining between them. The CDR3 DNA follows: TGTGCCAGCAGCGTAGGTCCGGGGAATGGCAATGAGCAGTTCTTC. Encoded protein: CASSVGPGNGNEQFF.

The rearrangement links TRBV7-8 to TRBJ2-1, with 8 bases aligning to TRBD2. Germline CDR1 and CDR2: SGHVS and FQNEAQ. This CDR3 has 15 residues. V shed 5 bases and J 3 bases; nucleotides not matched to a gene: 6. CDR3 amino acids: CASSLLAGFYNEQFF. Here the CDR3 DNA reads TGTGCCAGCAGCCTATTAGCGGGATTCTACAATGAGCAGTTCTTC.

The V and J genes are TRBV6-6 and TRBJ1-3, with D unresolved. The germline V gene encodes CDR1 MNHNY and CDR2 SVGAGI (reference sequence). This CDR3 spans 17 amino acids. V lost 5 bases to trimming and J lost 1 base, with 18 bases between them. The CDR3 region has the DNA TGTGCCAGCAGTCCCCCCAGGAGGTCTCCTTCTGGAAACACCATATATTTT. It is translated as CASSPPRRSPSGNTIYF.

This clone was counted between two and nine times. The chain carries TRBV6-6 and TRBJ2-2; no reliable D call. Germline V gene sequence: CDR1 MNHNY, CDR2 SVGAGI (reference sequence). V shed 5 bases and J shed 0 bases, with 4 bases lying between them. This CDR3 region has 13 residues. CDR3 loop: CASSGTNTGELFF. The CDR3 DNA reads TGTGCCAGCAGTGGCACGAACACCGGGGAGCTGTTTTTT.

V usage is TRBV28 and J usage is TRBJ2-7; 9 bases agree with TRBD1. The CDR3 is 20 amino acids. J was trimmed by 1 base and V by 3 bases; bases with no gene match: 19. Germline assignment: CDR1 MDHEN and CDR2 SYDVKM. This chain's CDR3 is CASSFTHRGQGSLISYEQYF. CDR3 in DNA: TGTGCCAGCAGTTTTACCCACCGGGGACAGGGATCATTAATATCCTACGAGCAGTACTTC.

This chain joins TRBV19 and TRBJ1-2, with TRBD1 matching over 7 bases. In germline, CDR1 is LNHDA, CDR2 SQIVND (reference sequence). The CDR3 loop spans 13 amino acids. V was clipped by 7 bases and J by 4 bases; unmatched bases: 6. In DNA, the CDR3 is TGTGCCAGTACCCCGGGACAGCGCTATGGCTACACCTTC. Translation gives CASTPGQRYGYTF. Full variable domain (remainder filled in from reference TRBV19 and TRBJ1-2): DGGITQSPKYLFRKEGQNVTLSCEQNLNHDAMYWYRQDPGQGLRLIYYSQIVNDFQKGDIAEGYSVSREKKESFPLTVTSAQKNPTAFYLCASTPGQRYGYTFGSGTRLTVV.

The genes are TRBV5-1 and TRBJ2-3; possibly TRBD2 for D (5 bases). The CDR3 consists of 14 residues. Germline V CDR1 and CDR2: SGHRS, YFSETQ. Trimming stripped 1 base from V and 5 bases from J, with 11 bases between. CDR3 amino acids: CASSLRLAQDTQYF. The CDR3 DNA reads TGCGCCAGCAGCTTGCGGCTAGCACAAGATACGCAGTATTTT.

V is TRBV18 and J is TRBJ1-3, with D unclear. Germline V gives CDR1 KGHSH, CDR2 LQKENI. This CDR3 contains 18 residues. The V and J ends lost 2 bases and 0 bases respectively, with 17 bases between them. CDR3 sequence: CASSPFASDPTSGNTIYF. CDR3 sequence (DNA): TGTGCCAGCTCACCATTCGCCAGCGACCCTACCTCTGGAAACACCATATATTTT.

This CDR3 is CSVGSLAGGGYEQYF. The DNA of the CDR3 is TGCAGCGTTGGATCACTAGCGGGAGGGGGGTACGAGCAGTACTTC. The chain couples TRBV29-1 to TRBJ2-7; 13 bases line up with TRBD2. The germline V gene has CDR1 SQVTM and CDR2 ANQGSEA. J gave up 4 bases and V 4 bases, and 7 bases lay outside the gene matches. This CDR3 has 15 amino acids.

This clone appeared once. The J gene is TRBJ2-7, the V gene TRBV5-6; D remains unclear. The CDR3 is 15 residues long. V lost 4 bases and J lost 1, with 15 bases in between. CDR1 SGHDT and CDR2 YYEEEE come from the germline V gene. CDR3 residues: CASSPNFGWSYEQYF. The CDR3 DNA reads TGTGCCAGCAGCCCTAACTTCGGGTGGTCCTACGAGCAGTACTTC.

The chain carries TRBV6-2 or TRBV6-3 and TRBJ1-5; D is perhaps TRBD1 (6 bases). The germline V gene encodes CDR1 MNHEY and CDR2 SVGEGT. With 2 bases removed from V and 6 bases from J, the gap between germline ends came to 11 bases. This CDR3 spans 14 amino acids. The chain's CDR3 is CASSYRGGRQPQHF. CDR3 DNA: TGTGCCAGCAGTTACCGGGGGGGCCGTCAGCCCCAGCATTTT.